The rows below give T cell receptor beta chains drawn from one sample of a study of vaccination effects on CD4 cells after COVID-19. No antigens are known for them. Assay: immunoSEQ multiplex PCR; the TCRdb copy retains only in-frame clones and omits some. The data hold around 68,000 clones, with 80% observed a single time. The sample here was CD4+ T cells from PBMCs cultured with SARS-CoV-2 spike peptides, taken before COVID-19 vaccination. Receptors were obtained from a human donor who received a COVID-19 vaccine. Each CDR3 is given with its conserved first and last residue. The D gene is left open where the match is weak. Size is stated for part of the rows, as once, few or many counts, or as a class when the clone is expanded.

TRBJ2-5	once	TRBV3-1/TRBV3-2	-	TGTGCCAGCAGCCAAGGGTTTATATGGGGGGCCGTGGAGACCCAGTACTTC	CASSQGFIWGAVETQYF
TRBJ2-5	-	TRBV6-2/TRBV6-3	TRBD2	TGTGCCAGCAGTTATCCGGCCCCGCCGGCGGGGGGCGACCAAGAGACCCAGTACTTC	CASSYPAPPAGGDQETQYF
TRBJ2-5	-	TRBV19	-	TGTGCCACGACACAGCAACCTGGTCAAGAGACCCAGTACTTC	CATTQQPGQETQYF
TRBJ2-5	-	TRBV24-1	-	TGTGCCTCAAGAGACAACCAAGAGACCCAGTACTTC	CASRDNQETQYF
TRBJ1-2	-	TRBV3-1/TRBV3-2	-	TGTGCCAGCAGCCCCACCAGCAGGGCTGAGTATGGCTACACCTTC	CASSPTSRAEYGYTF
TRBJ2-2	-	TRBV2	TRBD2	TGTGCCAGCAGTGTTCGGGGGGGGCATACCGGGGAGCTGTTTTTT	CASSVRGGHTGELFF
TRBJ1-3	-	TRBV30	-	TGTGCCTGGAGCCAAGGAAACACCATATATTTT	CAWSQGNTIYF
TRBJ2-6	-	TRBV14	TRBD1	TGTGCCAGCAGCCAGGTTAAAGGGGGCAGTGCTGGGGCCAACGTCCTGACTTTC	CASSQVKGGSAGANVLTF
TRBJ1-2	few	TRBV6-5	-	TGTGCCAGCAGTTACCTCGGGGGGAAAAGAGGCTACACCTTC	CASSYLGGKRGYTF
TRBJ2-2	-	TRBV9	TRBD2	TGTGCCAGCAGCGTAGCTACCAGCGGGGGGGCAAACGGGGAGCTGTTTTTT	CASSVATSGGANGELFF
TRBJ1-3	-	TRBV3-1/TRBV3-2	-	TGTGCCAGCAGCCCCGGCGGGCAGGCCCGAAACACCATATATTTT	CASSPGGQARNTIYF
TRBJ2-1	-	TRBV6-5	-	TGTGCCGGTAGGCGGGGGCCCGAAGCCTACAATGAGCAGTTCTTC	CAGRRGPEAYNEQFF
TRBJ2-5	-	TRBV5-1	-	TGCGCCAGTCTTTCCGGGACTTCGAATCAAGAGACCCAGTACTTC	CASLSGTSNQETQYF
TRBJ2-3	-	TRBV5-6	-	TGTGCCAGCAGCTCAGATGGACAAACCACCAGCACAGATACGCAGTATTTT	CASSSDGQTTSTDTQYF
TRBJ2-1	-	TRBV15	TRBD1	TGTGCCACCAGCTTCCCAGGGGGCAGGTCTGACAATGAGCAGTTCTTC	CATSFPGGRSDNEQFF
TRBJ2-5	-	TRBV15	-	TGTGCCACCAGCAGAGTCCCCCCGCGGCGAGGGCTCCAAGAGACCCAGTACTTC	CATSRVPPRRGLQETQYF
TRBJ1-1	-	TRBV7-2	-	TGTGCCAGCATCCTAGCCGGATCGGAGGTGAACACTGAAGCTTTCTTT	CASILAGSEVNTEAFF
TRBJ1-5	few	TRBV19	-	TGTGCCAGTACAGGGCAACCCTTTCAGCCCCAGCATTTT	CASTGQPFQPQHF